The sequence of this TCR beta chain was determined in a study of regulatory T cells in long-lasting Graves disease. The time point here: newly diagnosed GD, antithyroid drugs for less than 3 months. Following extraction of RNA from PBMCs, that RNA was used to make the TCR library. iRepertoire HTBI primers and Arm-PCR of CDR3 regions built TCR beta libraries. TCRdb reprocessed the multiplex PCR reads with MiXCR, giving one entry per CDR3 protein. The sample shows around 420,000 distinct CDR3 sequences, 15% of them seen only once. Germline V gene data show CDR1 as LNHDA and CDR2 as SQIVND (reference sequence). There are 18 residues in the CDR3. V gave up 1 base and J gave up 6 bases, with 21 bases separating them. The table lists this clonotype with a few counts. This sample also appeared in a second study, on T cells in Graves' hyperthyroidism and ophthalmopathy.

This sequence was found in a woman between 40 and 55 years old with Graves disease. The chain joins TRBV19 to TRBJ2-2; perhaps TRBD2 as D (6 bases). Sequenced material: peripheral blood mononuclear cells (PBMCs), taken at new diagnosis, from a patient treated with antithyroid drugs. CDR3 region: CASSIGIAAPTLPGELFF. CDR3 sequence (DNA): TGTGCCAGTAGTATAGGAATAGCGGCTCCTACTCTTCCCGGGGAGCTGTTTTTT.